Below, 4 T cell receptor beta chains from the same sample are listed, as sequenced in a study of shared clonotypes between healthy human individuals. Libraries were prepared by immunoSEQ multiplex PCR; TCRdb keeps only in-frame clonotypes and omits some of them. The sample includes more than 2 million clones, nearly 97% of them seen just once. Specimen: naive CD4+ T cells sorted from blood. The subset: CD45RA+ positively selected. The receptors derive from a young man in good health.

The chain joins TRBV11-2 to TRBJ2-2, with 12 positions matching TRBD2. The CDR3 spans 18 residues. The ends lost 4 bases at V and 7 bases at J; junction bases unmatched: 13. Germline CDR1 SGHAT, CDR2 FQNNGV. The CDR3 is CASSSSYGLAGSGGELFF. The CDR3 DNA reads TGTGCCAGCAGCTCTTCCTACGGACTAGCGGGAAGCGGCGGGGAGCTGTTTTTT.

The chain recombines TRBV28 with TRBJ1-1, with D hard to call. Germline CDR1 reads MDHEN; CDR2 reads SYDVKM. The V end was cut by 3 bases, the J end by 4 bases, with 9 bases between. This CDR3 comprises 13 residues. For the CDR3, the DNA is TGTGCCAGCAGTTTGGGTTTGAGCACTGAAGCTTTCTTT. Translated: CASSLGLSTEAFF.

The chain employs TRBV10-3 and TRBJ2-5; 9 nucleotides line up with TRBD1. Germline V CDR1 and CDR2: ENHRY, SYGVKD. The CDR3 consists of 15 residues. After removal of 2 bases from V and 5 bases from J, the junction contained 6 bases not matched to a gene. As DNA, the CDR3 is TGTGCCATCAGTGAGGGGACAGGGCAATGGGAGACCCAGTACTTC. It encodes CAISEGTGQWETQYF.

The chain couples TRBV18 to TRBJ2-1; D might be TRBD1 (5 bases). In germline, CDR1 is KGHSH, CDR2 LQKENI. The CDR3 consists of 13 residues. V lost 3 bases to trimming and J lost 8 bases, with 11 bases between them. CDR3 amino acids: CASSPPAGYEQFF. CDR3 sequence (DNA): TGTGCCAGCTCACCCCCGGCAGGGTATGAGCAGTTCTTC.